This T cell receptor beta chain was retrieved from a study of T cell responses to AZD1222 COVID-19 vaccine. About this clone itself: What it binds is not known.

TCRdb's copy holds only in-frame clones and misses some; the assay was immunoSEQ multiplex PCR. Of more than 90,000 clones in the sample, about 80% were seen once. Study-wide results and limits: Of spike-specific TCRs, nearly half reportedly target regions left unmutated in variants. Among those given AZD1222, only 6 or 7 were seropositive at baseline. The span of vaccine-associated CD4 TCRs extended across spike, with dominance at 160-218 and 743-854.

J lost 2 bases, V lost 9 bases, and 11 bases had no gene match. Germline values: CDR1 ENHRY, CDR2 SYGVKD. The CDR3 contains 15 residues. The input for sequencing was peripheral blood, taken on day 0 of AZD1222 vaccination. This chain links TRBV10-3 with TRBJ2-7; TRBD1 matches 9 bases. The TCR was taken from an adult in good health. The CDR3 reads CAIIDGQGPTYEQYF. In nucleotides, the CDR3 is TGTGCCATTATAGATGGACAGGGGCCTACCTACGAGCAGTACTTC.